This is a list of T cell receptor beta chains from one sample in a study of Graves' ophthalmopathy and Graves' hyperthyroidism. TCRdb redid the calling of the multiplex PCR reads with MiXCR, one entry per CDR3 protein. Here the sample spans hundreds of thousands of distinct CDR3 sequences, 45% to 55% being singletons. Sequenced input: peripheral blood. These receptors all stem from an adult man with Graves' ophthalmopathy. The CDR3 runs from the conserved cysteine through the conserved F or W. The D gene is left open where the match is weak. Size tells how often a clone was seen (once, few, many) or the class of an expanded clone, and some rows leave it out.

.	TRBV20-1	TRBD1	TRBJ2-7	TGCAGTGCTCTGGACAGGAGCTCCTACGAGCAGTACTTC	CSALDRSSYEQYF
.	TRBV20-1	.	TRBJ2-2	TGCAGTGCTCGATACTATAACACCGGGGAGCTGTTTTTT	CSARYYNTGELFF
.	TRBV20-1	.	TRBJ2-5	TGCAGTGCTAGAGCTCCCCAACAGAAGACCCAGTACTTC	CSARAPQQKTQYF
once	TRBV7-3	.	TRBJ1-1	TGTGCCAGCAGCTCAGGGTACGGCACTGAAGCTTTCTTT	CASSSGYGTEAFF
few	TRBV5-8	TRBD2	TRBJ2-7	TGTGCCAGCAGCTCAATCAGACTAGCGGGGACTAGGGAGCAGTACTTC	CASSSIRLAGTREQYF
few	TRBV2	.	TRBJ1-5	TGTGCCAGCAGTGAAAGAAATAGCAATCAGCCCCAGCATTTT	CASSERNSNQPQHF
.	TRBV5-1	.	TRBJ1-5	TGCGCCAGCAGCTTGAAATCAGGTAGCAATCAGCCCCAGCATTTT	CASSLKSGSNQPQHF
.	TRBV10-2	.	TRBJ1-1	TGCGCCAGCAGTAAGGATAGGGGGACTGAAGCTCTCTTT	CASSKDRGTEALF
.	TRBV7-9	.	TRBJ2-2	TGTGCCAGCAGCTTAGCAAGAAGTCTCGGGGAGCTGTTTTTT	CASSLARSLGELFF
.	TRBV30	.	TRBJ1-1	TGTGCCTGGAGTGTACCGGCGAACACTGAAGCTTTCTTT	CAWSVPANTEAFF
few	TRBV7-8	.	TRBJ1-5	TGTGCCAGCAGCTTCGGACCCGGGAATCAGCCCCAGCATTTT	CASSFGPGNQPQHF
.	TRBV2	.	TRBJ1-1	TGTGCCAGCAGGGAAGGCCCCACTGAAGCTTTCTTT	CASREGPTEAFF